This T cell receptor beta chain was identified in a study of neurological immune-mediated disorders. The study, taken as a whole, reports: Levels of TCR clonal expansion peaked in HTLV-1-associated myelopathy and reached their lowest in multiple sclerosis, under those of healthy controls. Among expanded clones, no CDR3 amino acid sequences were shared across subjects, a pattern suggesting private repertoires in all groups.

This CDR3 is built from 16 residues. Germline V gene data show CDR1 as LGHDT and CDR2 as YNNKEL (reference sequence). Notes on this clonotype: The antigen is undetermined.

The making of cDNA relied on 5'RACE with 10-nucleotide random UMIs. TCRdb reprocessed the 5' RACE reads via MiXCR and lists one record per CDR3 protein. The table lists 33,000 or so distinct CDR3 sequences, nearly 7.5% of them singletons. Sequencing used PBMCs. This receptor was taken from a woman in her thirties or forties in good health. This rearrangement joins TRBV3-1 to TRBJ2-7; D tentatively fits TRBD1 or TRBD2 (5 bases each). The J call is uncertain, as TRBJ2-1 better fits the DNA end. The DNA for the CDR3 is TGTGCCAGCAGCCAAGAGCCGGGGCCGAGCTCCTACGAACAGTTCTTC. Translated: CASSQEPGPSSYEQFF.